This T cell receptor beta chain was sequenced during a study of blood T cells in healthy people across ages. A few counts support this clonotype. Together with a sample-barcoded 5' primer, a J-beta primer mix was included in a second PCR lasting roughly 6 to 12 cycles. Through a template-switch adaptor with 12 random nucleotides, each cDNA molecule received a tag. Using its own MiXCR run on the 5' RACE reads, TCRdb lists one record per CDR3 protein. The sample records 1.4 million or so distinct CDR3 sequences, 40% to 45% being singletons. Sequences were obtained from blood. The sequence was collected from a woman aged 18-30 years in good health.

In DNA, the CDR3 is TGTGCCAGCAGCCCACAGGGTTTTTACGAGCAGTACTTC. Protein product: CASSPQGFYEQYF. V is TRBV7-9 and J is TRBJ2-7; D is perhaps TRBD1 (6 bases). This CDR3 contains 13 residues. Germline-derived CDR1 and CDR2 are SEHNR and FQNEAQ (reference sequence). V was pared by 5 bases and J by 4 bases, with 12 bases between. The entire variable domain, with the rest obtained from reference TRBV7-9 and TRBJ2-7, is as follows: DTGVSQNPRHKITKRGQNVTFRCDPISEHNRLYWYRQTLGQGPEFLTYFQNEAQLEKSRLLSDRFSAERPKGSFSTLEIQRTEQGDSAMYLCASSPQGFYEQYFGPGTRLTVT.